This T cell receptor beta chain appears in the sequencing data of a study of technical replicates of blood from a few donors. Clones were sequenced by immunoSEQ multiplex PCR, and TCRdb holds only the in-frame ones, with some missing. Counted here are about 76,000 clones, 85% to 95% occurring once; the ten biggest clones make up around 0.37%. The germline CDR1 and CDR2 sequences are SGHNT and YYREEE (reference sequence). This CDR3 contains 16 residues. Germline trimming cut 4 bases from V and 4 bases from J; bases unmatched to any gene: 4. The receptor was isolated from a human donor in good health. Sequenced sample: T cells isolated from PBMCs. The rearrangement joins TRBV5-4 to TRBJ2-1; 14 positions match TRBD2. The DNA of the CDR3 is TGTGCCAGCAGCATGGGGACTAGCGGGAGTTACAATGAGCAGTTCTTC. It yields the protein CASSMGTSGSYNEQFF.